The present T cell receptor (beta chain) was sequenced within a study of Ad26.COV2.S vaccination and SARS-CoV-2 variants. Study conclusions and caveats: Placebo recipients showed lower spike-specific TCR breadth than vaccinees. Similar non-spike TCR breadth was seen in vaccine and placebo recipients.

Assay used: immunoSEQ multiplex PCR; TCRdb lists only in-frame clones, some missing. The sample has roughly 500,000 clones, around 90% seen once; the top ten hold more than 10%. With V trimmed by 5 bases and J by 7 bases, 2 bases remained unmatched. The CDR3 has 11 residues. The germline gives CDR1 MNHEY, CDR2 SVGEGT. About this clone itself: Its matching antigen is unknown.

Treatment denoted: around 19 received Ad26.COV2.S at low or high dose, single or two shots; about five received placebo; per-sample allocation not given. Sampling took place 63 days after the first vaccine or placebo injection. The donor was a Boston adult aged 18-55 years. This specimen consisted of peripheral blood, obtained in a trial of Ad26.COV2.S vaccine versus placebo. The chain employs TRBV6-2 or TRBV6-3 and TRBJ2-7, with 7 bases identical to TRBD2. This clonotype originated in a person aged 18-60 years who received the Ad26.COV2.S COVID-19 vaccine or a placebo. The CDR3 DNA follows: TGTGCCAGCAGTCACGGGGGGGAGCAGTACTTC. Translating gives CASSHGGEQYF.